These 24 T cell receptor beta chains were sequenced from one sample in a study of identifying expanded T cells in peripheral blood. The repertoire was sequenced with immunoSEQ multiplex PCR; TCRdb's copy has only in-frame clones and lacks some. The sample includes roughly 100,000 clones, about 90% of them seen just once. The sequenced sample consisted of blood. These receptors were obtained from a person between 18 and 75 years old in good health.

The chain joins TRBV18 to TRBJ1-1; 9 nucleotides match TRBD1. Germline-derived CDR1 and CDR2 are KGHSH and LQKENI. CDR3 length: 16 residues. After removal of 3 bases from V and 5 bases from J, the junction contained 10 bases not matched to a gene. The CDR3 reads CASSPVRGQGRTEAFF. The CDR3 nucleotides are TGTGCCAGCTCACCTGTCCGTGGACAGGGGAGAACTGAAGCTTTCTTT.

This clone was observed a single time. The chain links TRBV7-3 to TRBJ2-7, with D unclear. The length of the CDR3 is 13 residues. Germline lookup yields CDR1 SGHTA and CDR2 FQGTGA. Between the trimmed V and J ends, which lost 3 bases and 3 bases, there was a span of 9 bases. CDR3 sequence reads: CASSFALGYEQYF. CDR3 nucleotide sequence: TGTGCCAGCAGCTTTGCCTTGGGCTACGAGCAGTACTTC.

The CDR3 nucleotides read TGTGCCAGCAGCTTATTGGGCGGGGGGGCCTCCAATGAGCAGTTCTTC. This encodes CASSLLGGGASNEQFF. V gene TRBV7-9 combines with J gene TRBJ2-1; TRBD2 matches at 9 bases. In germline, CDR1 is SEHNR, CDR2 FQNEAQ (reference sequence). The length of the CDR3 is 16 residues. The V segment lost 2 bases and the J segment 6 bases; nucleotides outside the gene matches: 8. Combining the CDR3 with reference TRBV7-9 and TRBJ2-1 gives the whole variable domain DTGVSQNPRHKITKRGQNVTFRCDPISEHNRLYWYRQTLGQGPEFLTYFQNEAQLEKSRLLSDRFSAERPKGSFSTLEIQRTEQGDSAMYLCASSLLGGGASNEQFFGPGTRLTVL.

The V call is TRBV6-6, the J call TRBJ2-3, with D perhaps matching TRBD1 or TRBD2 (5 bases each). This CDR3 has 13 amino acids. Germline V gene lookup returns CDR1 MNHNY and CDR2 SVGAGI (reference sequence). Trimming stripped 8 bases from V and 6 bases from J, with 15 bases between. CDR3 DNA: TGTGCCAGCGGGGACCACCTAATGGATACGCAGTATTTT. Its translation: CASGDHLMDTQYF.

The V call is TRBV5-1, the J call TRBJ1-3, with unresolved D. Trimming removed 0 bases from V and 4 bases from J, with 5 bases in between. Germline CDR1 reads SGHRS; CDR2 reads YFSETQ. The CDR3 is 13 residues long. The CDR3 loop is CASSLAMGNTIYF. The CDR3 DNA sequence: TGCGCCAGCAGCTTGGCGATGGGAAACACCATATATTTT.

The genes are TRBV7-2 and TRBJ1-3; perhaps TRBD1 as D (5 bases). In germline, CDR1 is SGHTA, CDR2 FQGNSA. V was cut by 5 bases and J by 0 bases, with 11 bases left in between. CDR3 length: 15 residues. Here the CDR3 DNA reads TGTGCCAGCAGCCCCGACAGAACCTCTGGAAACACCATATATTTT. Translating gives CASSPDRTSGNTIYF.

This rearrangement joins TRBV19 to TRBJ2-4; D ambiguous. The CDR3 loop spans 14 amino acids. Germline values: CDR1 LNHDA, CDR2 SQIVND (reference sequence). Trimming removed 7 bases at V and 13 bases at J, with 23 bases between. CDR3 sequence (DNA): TGTGCCAGTAACTCCCAGATCCGAGGCGGCCCCCAGTACTTC. Residues: CASNSQIRGGPQYF.

The gene calls are TRBV30 and TRBJ1-5; 12 positions agree with TRBD1. Germline CDR1 reads GTSNPN; CDR2 reads SVGIG (reference sequence). The CDR3 is 17 amino acids. J was trimmed by 4 bases and V by 0 bases; bases with no gene match: 7. CDR3 in amino acids: CAWSVGDRGLRNQPQHF. CDR3 nucleotide sequence: TGTGCCTGGAGTGTCGGGGACAGGGGGCTGAGGAATCAGCCCCAGCATTTT.

The V call is TRBV19, the J call TRBJ1-6; unclear D gene. Germline values: CDR1 LNHDA, CDR2 SQIVND (reference sequence). The CDR3 loop spans 15 amino acids. The V and J ends lost 3 bases and 5 bases respectively, with 11 bases between them. CDR3 region: CASSMRGPDNSPLHF. The CDR3, as DNA: TGTGCCAGTAGTATGCGAGGGCCGGATAATTCACCCCTCCACTTT.

The gene calls are TRBV7-3 and TRBJ1-1; TRBD1 might be the D (6 bases). This CDR3 is built from 14 residues. Deletions cut 5 bases from V and 4 bases from J, with 14 bases between. Germline lookup yields CDR1 SGHTA and CDR2 FQGTGA. The CDR3 is CASSVQGIGTEAFF. The DNA of the CDR3 is TGTGCCAGCAGCGTACAGGGTATTGGCACTGAAGCTTTCTTT.

This sequence joins TRBV7-9 and TRBJ2-4; 8 positions match TRBD1. V was clipped by 4 bases and J by 7 bases; unmatched bases: 6. The CDR3 covers 14 residues. CDR1 and CDR2 (germline): SEHNR, FQNEAQ (reference sequence). CDR3 DNA: TGTGCCAGCAGCTCCGACAGGGGATTGAACATTCAGTACTTC. The encoded protein is CASSSDRGLNIQYF.

The chain joins TRBV9 to TRBJ2-5; possibly TRBD1 for D (5 bases). In germline, CDR1 is SGDLS, CDR2 YYNGEE. This CDR3 region has 15 residues. Trimming left V 3 bases short and J 2 bases short, with 14 bases between. CDR3 loop: CASSATQGLQETQYF. In nucleotides, the CDR3 is TGTGCCAGCAGCGCAACTCAGGGCCTTCAAGAGACCCAGTACTTC.

The chain combines TRBV19 with TRBJ2-7, with 12 bases aligning to TRBD2. The trim removed 5 bases at V and 3 bases at J, leaving 8 bases unmatched. CDR3 size: 16 residues. The germline CDR1 and CDR2 sequences are LNHDA and SQIVND (reference sequence). The CDR3 nucleotides are TGTGCCAGTAGTCTCAGACTAGCGGGAGCCCTCTACGAGCAGTACTTC. Translated, it gives CASSLRLAGALYEQYF.

The rearrangement links TRBV5-5 to TRBJ1-2; no clear D. CDR3 size: 13 residues. Germline V lookup: CDR1 SGHKS, CDR2 YYEKEE (reference sequence). The V end lost 3 bases, the J end lost 3 bases, and 9 bases lay between the germline ends. The CDR3 DNA reads TGTGCCAGCAGCTCGGACGGCTACTATGGCTACACCTTC. This gives the protein CASSSDGYYGYTF.

V gene TRBV10-1 combines with J gene TRBJ2-2, with 7 bases matching TRBD1. CDR1 WNHNN and CDR2 SYGVQD come from the germline V gene (reference sequence). Trimming took 5 bases from V and 6 from J; bases not matched to a gene: 3. The CDR3 spans 13 residues. The CDR3: CASSFDRAGELFF. CDR3 bases: TGCGCCAGCAGTTTCGACAGGGCCGGGGAGCTGTTTTTT.

V is TRBV9 and J is TRBJ2-3; a possible D gene is TRBD2 (6 bases). Germline V gene sequence: CDR1 SGDLS, CDR2 YYNGEE. V dropped 0 bases and J dropped 2 bases, with 7 bases sitting between them. CDR3 length: 14 residues. DNA for the CDR3: TGTGCCAGCAGCGTAGCGGGGGTCACAGATACGCAGTATTTT. It translates to CASSVAGVTDTQYF.

V usage is TRBV4-3 and J usage is TRBJ2-1, with 8 bases identical to TRBD2. Germline CDR1 is LGHNA and CDR2 is YSLEER. CDR3 length equals 16 residues. V shed 2 bases and J 5 bases; nucleotides not matched to a gene: 8. CDR3 in amino acids: CASSQPGLGPDNEQFF. The CDR3 nucleotides read TGCGCCAGCAGCCAACCGGGACTAGGACCCGACAATGAGCAGTTCTTC.

The J gene is TRBJ2-3, the V gene TRBV9, with 11 bases identical to TRBD2. The CDR3 has 18 residues. Germline V gene sequence: CDR1 SGDLS, CDR2 YYNGEE. V was pared by 3 bases and J by 3 bases, with 12 bases of the junction left unmatched. The chain's CDR3 is CASSGVGLAGGRTDTQYF. The CDR3 region has the DNA TGTGCCAGCAGCGGAGTGGGGCTAGCGGGGGGAAGGACAGATACGCAGTATTTT. Combining the CDR3 with reference TRBV9 and TRBJ2-3 gives the whole variable domain DSGVTQTPKHLITATGQRVTLRCSPRSGDLSVYWYQQSLDQGLQFLIQYYNGEERAKGNILERFSAQQFPDLHSELNLSSLELGDSALYFCASSGVGLAGGRTDTQYFGPGTRLTVL.

This clone turned up a few times. V gene TRBV9 combines with J gene TRBJ1-6; no firm D call. This CDR3 is built from 12 residues. Trimming removed 3 bases at V and 10 bases at J, with 8 bases between. The germline V gene encodes CDR1 SGDLS and CDR2 YYNGEE. The chain's CDR3 is CASSATGSPLHF. The CDR3, as DNA: TGTGCCAGCAGCGCCACTGGCTCACCCCTCCACTTT.

The rearrangement joins TRBV2 to TRBJ1-4; no firm D call. Germline CDR1 and CDR2: SNHLY and FYNNEI. Trimming took off 4 bases at V and 5 bases at J, with 14 bases between the two ends. CDR3 length equals 15 residues. The CDR3 region has the DNA TGTGCCAGCAGTGGTCAGTGGACGGTGAATGAAAAACTGTTTTTT. Amino acids: CASSGQWTVNEKLFF.

The chain joins TRBV6-4 to TRBJ2-3; TRBD2 is a possible D gene (6 bases). Germline CDR1 reads MRHNA; CDR2 reads SNTAGT. V was trimmed by 6 bases and J by 1 base, leaving 14 bases between them. This CDR3 spans 15 amino acids. The CDR3 sequence is CASSGAGGGTDTQYF. The CDR3, as DNA: TGTGCCAGCAGCGGCGCAGGCGGGGGCACAGATACGCAGTATTTT.

The chain couples TRBV11-1 to TRBJ2-1; a weak D match, TRBD1 (6 bases). The CDR3 extends over 15 amino acids. V shed 3 bases and J shed 1 base, with 10 bases lying between them. The germline CDR1 and CDR2 sequences are SGHAT and FQDESV (reference sequence). The CDR3 here is CASSFQGWSYNEQFF. For the CDR3, the DNA is TGTGCCAGCAGCTTTCAGGGGTGGTCCTACAATGAGCAGTTCTTC.

The chain combines TRBV15 with TRBJ1-5, with a weak D call TRBD1 (5 bases). Trimming took 3 bases from V and 4 from J, leaving 16 bases between them. CDR1 is LNHNV, CDR2 YYDKDF, per germline (reference sequence). The CDR3 runs to 16 residues. CDR3 in DNA: TGTGCCACCAGCAGCCGTACACATAGGGGAAATCAGCCCCAGCATTTT. Translated, it gives CATSSRTHRGNQPQHF.

The CDR3 is CASSPQGSIYNEQFF. CDR3 sequence (DNA): TGTGCCAGCAGTCCACAGGGGAGCATCTACAATGAGCAGTTCTTC. The V and J genes are TRBV27 and TRBJ2-1, with 7 bases matching TRBD1. Germline values: CDR1 MNHEY, CDR2 SMNVEV (reference sequence). Unmatched junction bases numbered 7, after V lost 5 bases and J lost 3 bases. The CDR3 has 15 amino acids.